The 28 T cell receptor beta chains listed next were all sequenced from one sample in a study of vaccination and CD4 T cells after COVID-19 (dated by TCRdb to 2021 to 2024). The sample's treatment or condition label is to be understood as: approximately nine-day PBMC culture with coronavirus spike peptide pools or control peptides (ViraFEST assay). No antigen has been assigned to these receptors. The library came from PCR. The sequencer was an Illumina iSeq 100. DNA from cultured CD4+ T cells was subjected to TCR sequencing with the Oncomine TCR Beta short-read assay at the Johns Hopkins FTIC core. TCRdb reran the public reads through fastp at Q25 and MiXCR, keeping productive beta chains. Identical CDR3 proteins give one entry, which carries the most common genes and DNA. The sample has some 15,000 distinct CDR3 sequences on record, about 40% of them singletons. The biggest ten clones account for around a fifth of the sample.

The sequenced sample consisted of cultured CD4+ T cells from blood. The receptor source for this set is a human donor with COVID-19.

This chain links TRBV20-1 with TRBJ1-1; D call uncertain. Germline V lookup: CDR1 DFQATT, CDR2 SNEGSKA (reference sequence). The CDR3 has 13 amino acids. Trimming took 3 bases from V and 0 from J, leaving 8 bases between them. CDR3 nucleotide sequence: TGCAGTGCTAGTAACCGCATGAACACTGAAGCTTTCTTT. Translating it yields CSASNRMNTEAFF.

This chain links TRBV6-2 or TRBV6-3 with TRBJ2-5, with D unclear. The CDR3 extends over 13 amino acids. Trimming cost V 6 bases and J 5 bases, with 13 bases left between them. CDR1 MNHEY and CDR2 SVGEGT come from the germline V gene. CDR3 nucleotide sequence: TGTGCCAGCAGCCGTAATGGGTGGGAGACCCAGTACTTC. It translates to CASSRNGWETQYF.

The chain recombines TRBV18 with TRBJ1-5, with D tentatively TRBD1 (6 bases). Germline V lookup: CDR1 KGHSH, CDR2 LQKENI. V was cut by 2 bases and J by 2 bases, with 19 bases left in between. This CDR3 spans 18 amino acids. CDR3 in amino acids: CASSPGFSGAVGNQPQHF. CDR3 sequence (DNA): TGTGCCAGCTCACCAGGTTTTTCAGGGGCAGTGGGCAATCAGCCCCAGCATTTT.

The CDR3 sequence is CAIRGDSPYGYTF. In DNA form, the CDR3 reads TGTGCCATCAGGGGGGACAGTCCCTATGGCTACACCTTC. The V call is TRBV10-3, the J call TRBJ1-2; 7 positions match TRBD1. V lost 6 bases to trimming and J lost 4 bases; unmatched junction nucleotides: 5. The CDR3 sequence is 13 residues long. The germline V gene has CDR1 ENHRY and CDR2 SYGVKD.

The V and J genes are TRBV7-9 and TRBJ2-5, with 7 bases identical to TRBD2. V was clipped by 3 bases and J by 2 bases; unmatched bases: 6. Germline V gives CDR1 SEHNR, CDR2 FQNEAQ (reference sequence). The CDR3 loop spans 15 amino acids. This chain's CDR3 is CASSFRDYQQETQYF. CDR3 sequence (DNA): TGTGCCAGCAGCTTCCGGGACTATCAGCAAGAGACCCAGTACTTC.

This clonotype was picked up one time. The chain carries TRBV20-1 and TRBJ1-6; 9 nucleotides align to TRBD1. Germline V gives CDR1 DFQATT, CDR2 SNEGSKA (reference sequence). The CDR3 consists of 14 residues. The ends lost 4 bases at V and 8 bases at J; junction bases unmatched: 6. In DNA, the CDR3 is TGCAGTGCTAACCGGGACAGGGCTCATTCACCCCTCCACTTT. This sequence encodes CSANRDRAHSPLHF.

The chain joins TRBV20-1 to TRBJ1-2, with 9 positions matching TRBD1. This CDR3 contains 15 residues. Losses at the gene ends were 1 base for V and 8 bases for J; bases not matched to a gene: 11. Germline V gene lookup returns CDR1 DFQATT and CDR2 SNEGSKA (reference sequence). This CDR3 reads CSARGTGEASLGYTF. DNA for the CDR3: TGCAGTGCTAGAGGGACAGGGGAGGCATCCTTGGGCTACACCTTC.

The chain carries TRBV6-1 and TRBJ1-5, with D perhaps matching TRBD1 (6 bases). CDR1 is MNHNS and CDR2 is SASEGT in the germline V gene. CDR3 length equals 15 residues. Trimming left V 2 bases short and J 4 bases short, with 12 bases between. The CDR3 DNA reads TGTGCCAGCAGTGAAAGTTCGGACAGAAATCAGCCCCAGCATTTT. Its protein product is CASSESSDRNQPQHF.

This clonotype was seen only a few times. CDR3 in DNA: TGTGCCAGCAGCGCGCGACACCAAGAGACCCAGTACTTC. It is translated as CASSARHQETQYF. This rearrangement joins TRBV7-2 to TRBJ2-5; unclear D gene. V was trimmed by 5 bases and J by 0 bases, leaving 7 bases between them. Per germline, CDR1 SGHTA and CDR2 FQGNSA. The CDR3 has 13 residues.

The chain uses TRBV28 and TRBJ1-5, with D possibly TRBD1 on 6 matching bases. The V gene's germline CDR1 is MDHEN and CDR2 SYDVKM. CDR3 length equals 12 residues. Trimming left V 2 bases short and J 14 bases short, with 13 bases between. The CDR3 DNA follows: TGTGCCAGCAGTTTAGGGCCGGGGGCAAAGCATTTT. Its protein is CASSLGPGAKHF.

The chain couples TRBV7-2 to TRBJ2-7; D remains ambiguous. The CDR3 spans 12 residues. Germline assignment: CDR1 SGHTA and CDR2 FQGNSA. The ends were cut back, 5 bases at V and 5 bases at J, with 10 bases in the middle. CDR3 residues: CASSPSIDEQYF. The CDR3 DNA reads TGTGCCAGCAGCCCCTCGATCGACGAGCAGTACTTC.

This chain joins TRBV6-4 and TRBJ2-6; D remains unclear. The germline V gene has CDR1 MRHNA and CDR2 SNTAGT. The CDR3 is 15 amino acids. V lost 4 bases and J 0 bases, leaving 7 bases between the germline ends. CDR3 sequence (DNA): TGTGCCAGCAGTGCGGACCCCTCTGGGGCCAACGTCCTGACTTTC. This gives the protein CASSADPSGANVLTF.

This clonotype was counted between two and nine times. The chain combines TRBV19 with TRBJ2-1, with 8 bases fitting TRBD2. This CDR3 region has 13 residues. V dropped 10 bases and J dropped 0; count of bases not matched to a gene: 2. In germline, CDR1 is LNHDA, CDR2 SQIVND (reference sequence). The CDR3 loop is CATSGSSYNEQFF. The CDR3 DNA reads TGTGCCACGAGCGGGAGCTCCTACAATGAGCAGTTCTTC.

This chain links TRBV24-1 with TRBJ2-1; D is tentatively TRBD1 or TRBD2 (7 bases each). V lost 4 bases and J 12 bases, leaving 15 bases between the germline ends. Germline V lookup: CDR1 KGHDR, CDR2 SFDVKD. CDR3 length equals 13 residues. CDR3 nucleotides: TGTGCCACCAGTGAGATATCAGGGGGGGGGCAGTTCTTC. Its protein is CATSEISGGGQFF.

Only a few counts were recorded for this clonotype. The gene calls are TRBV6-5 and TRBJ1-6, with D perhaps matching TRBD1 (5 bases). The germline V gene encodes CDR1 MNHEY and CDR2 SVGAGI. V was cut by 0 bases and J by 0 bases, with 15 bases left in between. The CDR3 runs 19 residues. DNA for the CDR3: TGTGCCAGCAGTTACTCGACCTCGGGGGGAAGCTCCTATAATTCACCCCTCCACTTT. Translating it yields CASSYSTSGGSSYNSPLHF.

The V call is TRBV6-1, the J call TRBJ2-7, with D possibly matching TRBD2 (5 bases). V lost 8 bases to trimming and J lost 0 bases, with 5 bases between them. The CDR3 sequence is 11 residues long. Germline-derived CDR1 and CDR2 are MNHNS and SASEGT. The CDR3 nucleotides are TGTGCCAGCGGGAGCTCCTACGAGCAGTACTTC. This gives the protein CASGSSYEQYF.

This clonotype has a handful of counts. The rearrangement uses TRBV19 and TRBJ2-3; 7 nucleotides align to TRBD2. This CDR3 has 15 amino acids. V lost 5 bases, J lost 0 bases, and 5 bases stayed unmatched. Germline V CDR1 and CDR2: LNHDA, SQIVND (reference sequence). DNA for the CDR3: TGTGCCAGTAGTCTTAGCGGGCTAAGCACAGATACGCAGTATTTT. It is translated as CASSLSGLSTDTQYF. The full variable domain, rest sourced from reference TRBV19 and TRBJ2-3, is DGGITQSPKYLFRKEGQNVTLSCEQNLNHDAMYWYRQDPGQGLRLIYYSQIVNDFQKGDIAEGYSVSREKKESFPLTVTSAQKNPTAFYLCASSLSGLSTDTQYFGPGTRLTVL.

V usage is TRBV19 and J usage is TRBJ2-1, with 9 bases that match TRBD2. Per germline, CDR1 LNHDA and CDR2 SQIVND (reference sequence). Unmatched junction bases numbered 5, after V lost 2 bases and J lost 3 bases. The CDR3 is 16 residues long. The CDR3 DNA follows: TGTGCCAGTAGTATACGCGGGGGGGTTTTCTACAATGAGCAGTTCTTC. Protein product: CASSIRGGVFYNEQFF.

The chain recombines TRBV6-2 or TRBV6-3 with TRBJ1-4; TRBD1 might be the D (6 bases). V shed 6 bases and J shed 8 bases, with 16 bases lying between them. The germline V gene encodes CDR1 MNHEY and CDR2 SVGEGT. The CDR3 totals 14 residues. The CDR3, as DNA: TGTGCCAGCAGAGCAGGGGCCCTGAGGGAAAAACTGTTTTTT. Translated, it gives CASRAGALREKLFF.

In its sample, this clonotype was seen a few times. The CDR3 DNA is TGTGCCAGCAGCCCACAGGGGGTGGATGGCTACACCTTC. Its translation is CASSPQGVDGYTF. The rearrangement joins TRBV7-9 to TRBJ1-2; TRBD1 matches 8 bases. Germline-derived CDR1 and CDR2 are SEHNR and FQNEAQ (reference sequence). The ends lost 5 bases at V and 6 bases at J; junction bases unmatched: 5. This CDR3 region has 13 residues.

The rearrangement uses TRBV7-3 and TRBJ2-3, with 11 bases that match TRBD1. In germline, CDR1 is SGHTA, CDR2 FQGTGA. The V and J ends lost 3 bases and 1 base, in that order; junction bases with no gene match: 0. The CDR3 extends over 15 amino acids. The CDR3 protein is CASSLDRGRTDTQYF. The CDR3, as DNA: TGTGCCAGCAGCTTGGACAGGGGGCGCACAGATACGCAGTATTTT. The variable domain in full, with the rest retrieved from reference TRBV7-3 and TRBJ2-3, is GAGVSQTPSNKVTEKGKYVELRCDPISGHTALYWYRQSLGQGPEFLIYFQGTGAADDSGLPNDRFFAVRPEGSVSTLKIQRTERGDSAVYLCASSLDRGRTDTQYFGPGTRLTVL.

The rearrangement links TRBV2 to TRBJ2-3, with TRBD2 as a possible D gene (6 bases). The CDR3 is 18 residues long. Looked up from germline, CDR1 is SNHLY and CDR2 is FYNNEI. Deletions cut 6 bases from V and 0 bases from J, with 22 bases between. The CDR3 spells CASSQHLRGSTSTDTQYF. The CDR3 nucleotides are TGTGCCAGCAGCCAACACCTTCGGGGGTCTACAAGCACAGATACGCAGTATTTT.

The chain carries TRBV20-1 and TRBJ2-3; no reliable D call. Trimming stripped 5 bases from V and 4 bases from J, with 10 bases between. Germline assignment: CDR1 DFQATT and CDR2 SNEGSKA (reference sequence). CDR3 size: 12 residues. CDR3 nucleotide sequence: TGCAGTGCTGGGCTAGTTCCAGATACGCAGTATTTT. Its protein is CSAGLVPDTQYF.

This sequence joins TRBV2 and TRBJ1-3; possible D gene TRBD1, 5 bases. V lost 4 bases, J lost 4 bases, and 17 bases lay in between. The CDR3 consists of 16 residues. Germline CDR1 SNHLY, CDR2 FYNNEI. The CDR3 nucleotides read TGTGCCAGCAGTGCTGGAGGGGTAGGAGCCGGAAACACCATATATTTT. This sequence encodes CASSAGGVGAGNTIYF. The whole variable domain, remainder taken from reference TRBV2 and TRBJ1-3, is EPEVTQTPSHQVTQMGQEVILRCVPISNHLYFYWYRQILGQKVEFLVSFYNNEISEKSEIFDDQFSVERPDGSNFTLKIRSTKLEDSAMYFCASSAGGVGAGNTIYFGEGSWLTVV.

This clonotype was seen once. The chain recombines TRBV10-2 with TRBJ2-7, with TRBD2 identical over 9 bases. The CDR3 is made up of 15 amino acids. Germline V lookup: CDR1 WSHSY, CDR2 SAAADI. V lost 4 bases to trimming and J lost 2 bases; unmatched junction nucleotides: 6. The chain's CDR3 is CASSVIAGATYEQYF. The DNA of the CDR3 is TGCGCCAGCAGTGTGATAGCGGGGGCCACCTACGAGCAGTACTTC.

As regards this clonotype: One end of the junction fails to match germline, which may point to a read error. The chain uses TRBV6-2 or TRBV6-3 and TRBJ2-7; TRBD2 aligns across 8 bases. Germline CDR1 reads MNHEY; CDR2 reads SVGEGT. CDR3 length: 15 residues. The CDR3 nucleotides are TGTGCCAGCAGTTACCGAGCGGGGGACAAGTACGAGCAGCACTTC. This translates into CASSYRAGDKYEQHF.

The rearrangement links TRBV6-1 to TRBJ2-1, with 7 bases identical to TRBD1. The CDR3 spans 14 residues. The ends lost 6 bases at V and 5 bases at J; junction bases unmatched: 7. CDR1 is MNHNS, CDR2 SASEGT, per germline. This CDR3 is CASRQQGTDNEQFF. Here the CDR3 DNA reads TGTGCCAGCAGACAACAGGGGACGGACAATGAGCAGTTCTTC.

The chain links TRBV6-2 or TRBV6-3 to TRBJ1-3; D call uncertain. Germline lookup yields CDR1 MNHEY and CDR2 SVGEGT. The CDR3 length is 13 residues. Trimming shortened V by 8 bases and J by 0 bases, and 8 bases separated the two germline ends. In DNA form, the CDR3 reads TGTGCCAGCCCGCCCAGCTCTGGAAACACCATATATTTT. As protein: CASPPSSGNTIYF.